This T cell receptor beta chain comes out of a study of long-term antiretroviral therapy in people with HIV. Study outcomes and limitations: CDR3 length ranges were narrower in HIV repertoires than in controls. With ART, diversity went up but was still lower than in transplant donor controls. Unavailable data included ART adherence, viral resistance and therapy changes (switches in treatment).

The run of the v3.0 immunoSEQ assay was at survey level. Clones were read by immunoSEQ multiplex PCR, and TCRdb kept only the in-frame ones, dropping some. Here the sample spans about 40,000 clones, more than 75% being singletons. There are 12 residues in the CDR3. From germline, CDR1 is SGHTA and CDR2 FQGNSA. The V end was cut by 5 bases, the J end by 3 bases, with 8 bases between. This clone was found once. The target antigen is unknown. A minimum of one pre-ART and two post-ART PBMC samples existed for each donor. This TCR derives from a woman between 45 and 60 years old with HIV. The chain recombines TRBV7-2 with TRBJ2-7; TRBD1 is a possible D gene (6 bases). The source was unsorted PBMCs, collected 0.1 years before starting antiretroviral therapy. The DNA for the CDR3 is TGTGCCAGCAGCCCGACAGGCTACGAGCAGTACTTC. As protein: CASSPTGYEQYF. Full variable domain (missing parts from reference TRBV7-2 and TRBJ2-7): GAGVSQSPSNKVTEKGKDVELRCDPISGHTALYWYRQSLGQGLEFLIYFQGNSAPDKSGLPSDRFSAERTGGSVSTLTIQRTQQEDSAVYLCASSPTGYEQYFGPGTRLTVT.